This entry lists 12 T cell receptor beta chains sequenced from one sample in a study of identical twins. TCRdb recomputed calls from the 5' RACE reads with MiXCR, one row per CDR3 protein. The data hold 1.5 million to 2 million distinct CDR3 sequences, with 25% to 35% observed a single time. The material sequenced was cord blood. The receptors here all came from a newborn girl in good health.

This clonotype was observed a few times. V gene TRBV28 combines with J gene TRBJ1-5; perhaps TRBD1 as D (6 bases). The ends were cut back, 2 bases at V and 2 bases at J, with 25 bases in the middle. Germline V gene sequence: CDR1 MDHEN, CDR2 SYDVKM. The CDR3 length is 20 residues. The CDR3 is CASSLGIAQGGYFGNQPQHF. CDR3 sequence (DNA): TGTGCCAGCAGTTTAGGGATTGCACAGGGTGGGTATTTCGGCAATCAGCCCCAGCATTTT.

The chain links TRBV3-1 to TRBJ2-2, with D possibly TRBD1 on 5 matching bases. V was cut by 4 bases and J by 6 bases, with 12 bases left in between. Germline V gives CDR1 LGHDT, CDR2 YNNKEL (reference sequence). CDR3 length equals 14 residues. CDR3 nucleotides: TGTGCCAGCAGCCCGGCACAGGTCGCCGGGGAGCTGTTTTTT. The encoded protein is CASSPAQVAGELFF.

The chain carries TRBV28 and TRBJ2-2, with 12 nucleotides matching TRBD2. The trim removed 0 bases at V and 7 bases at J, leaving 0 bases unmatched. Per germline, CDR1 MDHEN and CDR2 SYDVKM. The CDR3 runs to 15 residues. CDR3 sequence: CASSLWTSGSGELFF. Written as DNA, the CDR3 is TGTGCCAGCAGTTTATGGACTAGCGGGAGCGGGGAGCTGTTTTTT.

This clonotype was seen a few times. Written as DNA, the CDR3 is TGTGCCAGCTACCAAAGCGGTCTAGCGGGAGGGACCTCCTACAATGAGCAGTTCTTC. It yields the protein CASYQSGLAGGTSYNEQFF. The rearrangement uses TRBV12-3 or TRBV12-4 and TRBJ2-1; 12 bases fit TRBD2. The CDR3 totals 19 residues. V was pared by 8 bases and J by 0 bases, with 14 bases of the junction left unmatched.

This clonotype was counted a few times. Written as DNA, the CDR3 is TGTGCCAGCGCTTTAGTAGCGGGGACCCAGTACTTC. It yields the protein CASALVAGTQYF. V gene TRBV12-3 or TRBV12-4 combines with J gene TRBJ2-5, with 7 bases fitting TRBD2. The CDR3 covers 12 residues. The J segment lost 7 bases and the V segment lost 8 bases, leaving 7 bases of the junction unmatched.

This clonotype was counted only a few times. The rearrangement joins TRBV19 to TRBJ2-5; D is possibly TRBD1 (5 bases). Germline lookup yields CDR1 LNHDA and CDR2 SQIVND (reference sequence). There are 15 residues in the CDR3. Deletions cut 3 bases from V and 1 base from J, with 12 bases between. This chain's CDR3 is CASSIGLTVQETQYF. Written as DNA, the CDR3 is TGTGCCAGTAGTATTGGATTGACAGTCCAAGAGACCCAGTACTTC.

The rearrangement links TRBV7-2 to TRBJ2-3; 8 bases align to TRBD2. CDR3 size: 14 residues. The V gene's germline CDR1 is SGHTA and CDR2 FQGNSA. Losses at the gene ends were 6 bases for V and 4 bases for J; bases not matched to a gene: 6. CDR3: CASRFSGGADTQYF. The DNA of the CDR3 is TGTGCCAGCAGATTCTCCGGGGGGGCAGATACGCAGTATTTT.

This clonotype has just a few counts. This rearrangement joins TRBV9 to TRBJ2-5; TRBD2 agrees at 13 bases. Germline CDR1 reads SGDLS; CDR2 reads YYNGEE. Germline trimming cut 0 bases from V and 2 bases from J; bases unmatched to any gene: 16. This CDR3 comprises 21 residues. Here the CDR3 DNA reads TGTGCCAGCAGCGTAGCCCCTCGACTAGCGGGGGGCCGGTTAGATCAAGAGACCCAGTACTTC. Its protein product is CASSVAPRLAGGRLDQETQYF.

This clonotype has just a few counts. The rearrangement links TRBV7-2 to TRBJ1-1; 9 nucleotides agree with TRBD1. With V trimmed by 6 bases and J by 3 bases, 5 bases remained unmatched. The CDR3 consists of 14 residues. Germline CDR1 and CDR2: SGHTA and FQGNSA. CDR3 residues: CASRAGTGYTEAFF. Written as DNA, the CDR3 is TGTGCCAGCAGGGCCGGGACAGGGTACACTGAAGCTTTCTTT.

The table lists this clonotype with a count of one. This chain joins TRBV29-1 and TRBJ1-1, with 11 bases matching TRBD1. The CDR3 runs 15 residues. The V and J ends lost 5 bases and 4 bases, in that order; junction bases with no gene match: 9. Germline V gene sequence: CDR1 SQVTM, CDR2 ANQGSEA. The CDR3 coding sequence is TGCAGCGTTACCGGGACAGGGGGTATGGTCACTGAAGCTTTCTTT. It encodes CSVTGTGGMVTEAFF.

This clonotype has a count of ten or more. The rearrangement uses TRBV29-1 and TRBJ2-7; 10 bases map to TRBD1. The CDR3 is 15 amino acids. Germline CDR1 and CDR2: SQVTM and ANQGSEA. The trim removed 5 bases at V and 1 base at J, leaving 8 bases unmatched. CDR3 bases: TGCAGCGTTCTTACCCCGGGACAGGGGTCCTACGAGCAGTACTTC. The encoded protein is CSVLTPGQGSYEQYF.

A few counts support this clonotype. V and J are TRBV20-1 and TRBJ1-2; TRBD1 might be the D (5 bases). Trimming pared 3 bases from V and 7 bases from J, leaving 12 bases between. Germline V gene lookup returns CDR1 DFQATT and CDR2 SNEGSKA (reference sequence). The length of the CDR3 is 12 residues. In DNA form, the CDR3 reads TGCAGTGCTAGTGGCCCAGGGCCTGGCTACACCTTC. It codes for CSASGPGPGYTF.